Listed below are T cell receptor beta chains from one sample, sequenced in a study of CD4 and CD8 cells across lung adenocarcinoma regions. TCRdb re-analysed the PCR reads in MiXCR, keeping a single row per CDR3 protein. The table has roughly 20,000 distinct CDR3 sequences, roughly 46% seen once; the top ten hold roughly a fifth. Input material: CD4+ T cells from the margin of a lung tumor. The receptors come from a male donor with lung adenocarcinoma. The CD4 and CD8 labels of this study may be unreliable. The CDR3 runs from the conserved cysteine through the conserved F or W. D genes are given only for firm matches. For some rows the clone size is stated as once, few or many, or as a class when expanded; others skip it.

D gene: NA
clone size: NA
V gene: TRBV9
J gene: TRBJ1-2
CDR3 protein: CASSVFLGLGEGYTF
CDR3 DNA: TGTGCCAGCAGCGTATTCCTTGGACTTGGAGAGGGCTACACCTTC

D gene: TRBD2
clone size: few
V gene: TRBV20-1
J gene: TRBJ2-1
CDR3 protein: CSARTSGRVNEQFF
CDR3 DNA: TGCAGTGCTAGGACTAGCGGGAGGGTGAATGAGCAGTTCTTC

D gene: TRBD2
clone size: NA
V gene: TRBV6-5
J gene: TRBJ2-5
CDR3 protein: CASSYFPGGTQETQYF
CDR3 DNA: TGTGCCAGCAGTTACTTCCCCGGGGGGACCCAAGAGACCCAGTACTTC

D gene: NA
clone size: many
V gene: TRBV6-1
J gene: TRBJ1-5
CDR3 protein: CASSGGGFEGQPQHF
CDR3 DNA: TGTGCCAGCAGTGGAGGTGGCTTTGAGGGACAGCCCCAGCATTTT

D gene: TRBD1
clone size: NA
V gene: TRBV7-2
J gene: TRBJ2-5
CDR3 protein: CASSSQPGQGTF
CDR3 DNA: TGTGCCAGCAGCTCACAACCGGGACAGGGGACTTTC

D gene: NA
clone size: many
V gene: TRBV12-3/TRBV12-4
J gene: TRBJ2-5
CDR3 protein: CASSSGRVETQYF
CDR3 DNA: TGTGCCAGCAGTTCGGGAAGGGTGGAGACCCAGTACTTC

D gene: NA
clone size: NA
V gene: TRBV6-1
J gene: TRBJ2-5
CDR3 protein: CASSATPVGTQYF
CDR3 DNA: TGTGCCAGCAGTGCAACTCCGGTAGGGACCCAGTACTTC

D gene: NA
clone size: once
V gene: TRBV10-2
J gene: TRBJ2-7
CDR3 protein: CASSRLAAENTQYF
CDR3 DNA: TGCGCCAGCAGCCGGCTGGCAGCCGAAAACACGCAGTACTTC

D gene: TRBD2
clone size: NA
V gene: TRBV6-1
J gene: TRBJ2-5
CDR3 protein: CASTPGLAGRETQYF
CDR3 DNA: TGTGCCAGCACCCCGGGACTAGCGGGACGAGAGACCCAGTACTTC

D gene: NA
clone size: medium-sized
V gene: TRBV27
J gene: TRBJ1-3
CDR3 protein: CASRQLSGNTIYF
CDR3 DNA: TGTGCCAGTAGACAACTCTCTGGAAACACCATATATTTT

D gene: NA
clone size: few
V gene: TRBV12-3/TRBV12-4
J gene: TRBJ2-1
CDR3 protein: CASSPRTVGTQFF
CDR3 DNA: TGTGCCAGCAGTCCCCGGACAGTGGGCACCCAGTTCTTC

D gene: TRBD1
clone size: NA
V gene: TRBV6-1
J gene: TRBJ2-1
CDR3 protein: CASSEAGTGVRNEQFF
CDR3 DNA: TGTGCCAGCAGTGAAGCCGGGACAGGGGTAAGGAATGAGCAGTTCTTC

D gene: NA
clone size: NA
V gene: TRBV30
J gene: TRBJ1-1
CDR3 protein: CAWSVQSSANTEAFF
CDR3 DNA: TGTGCCTGGAGTGTACAATCGTCAGCCAACACTGAAGCTTTCTTT

D gene: NA
clone size: NA
V gene: TRBV6-1
J gene: TRBJ2-5
CDR3 protein: CASSSPGTQYF
CDR3 DNA: TGTGCCAGCAGCAGTCCGGGGACCCAGTACTTC

D gene: TRBD2
clone size: NA
V gene: TRBV20-1
J gene: TRBJ2-5
CDR3 protein: CSSTSGPFQETQYF
CDR3 DNA: TGCAGTTCAACTAGCGGGCCCTTCCAAGAGACCCAGTACTTC

D gene: NA
clone size: few
V gene: TRBV20-1
J gene: TRBJ1-2
CDR3 protein: CSARPGMLKEAKDGYTF
CDR3 DNA: TGCAGTGCTAGGCCGGGAATGTTGAAGGAAGCGAAGGACGGCTACACCTTC

D gene: NA
clone size: few
V gene: TRBV6-1
J gene: TRBJ2-5
CDR3 protein: CASSELGAWDSWETQYF
CDR3 DNA: TGTGCCAGCAGTGAATTGGGGGCTTGGGATTCCTGGGAGACCCAGTACTTC